These T cell receptor beta chains were read from a single sample in a study of shared clonotypes between healthy human individuals. Profiling relied on immunoSEQ multiplex PCR, and the TCRdb table lists in-frame clones only, not all of them. Counted here are around 650,000 clones, approximately 96% occurring once; the ten biggest clones make up 0.11%. The sample consisted of naive CD8+ T cells sorted from blood. All receptors come from a woman between 25 and 40 years old in good health. Each CDR3 is given with its conserved first and last residue. The D gene is left open where the match is weak. Not all rows give a size; the values are once, few, many and, for expanded clones, a class.

TRBJ2-1,TRBV19,.,TRBD1,CASSNRDRALHEQFF,TGTGCCAGTAGTAACCGGGACAGGGCCTTGCATGAGCAGTTCTTC
TRBJ2-5,TRBV5-1,.,.,CASSLADWSQETQYF,TGCGCCAGCAGCTTGGCCGACTGGAGTCAAGAGACCCAGTACTTC
TRBJ2-1,TRBV5-6,.,.,CASRFGVSYNEQFF,TGTGCCAGCAGGTTCGGGGTATCCTACAATGAGCAGTTCTTC
TRBJ2-1,TRBV19,once,TRBD2,CASNIRLAGYNEQFF,TGTGCCAGCAACATAAGACTAGCGGGATACAATGAGCAGTTCTTC
TRBJ2-2,TRBV4-1,once,.,CASSQFREAGELFF,TGCGCCAGCAGCCAGTTCAGGGAGGCCGGGGAGCTGTTTTTT
TRBJ2-3,TRBV27,.,TRBD2,CAIGLVTDTQYF,TGTGCCATTGGACTAGTCACAGATACGCAGTATTTT
TRBJ2-7,TRBV10-3,.,TRBD1,CAIREGQGRTYEQYF,TGTGCCATCAGAGAAGGACAGGGAAGAACCTACGAGCAGTACTTC
TRBJ2-1,TRBV19,.,TRBD1,CASMDRYNEQFF,TGTGCCAGTATGGACAGGTACAATGAGCAGTTCTTC
TRBJ2-3,TRBV27,.,.,CASSLGRDITDTQYF,TGTGCCAGCAGTTTAGGTAGGGACATCACAGATACGCAGTATTTT
TRBJ2-3,TRBV28,.,TRBD2,CASSLGLAGEHTDTQYF,TGTGCCAGCAGTTTGGGGCTAGCGGGGGAGCACACAGATACGCAGTATTTT
TRBJ2-5,TRBV10-1,.,TRBD1,CASSPTGGWETQYF,TGCGCCAGCAGTCCGACAGGGGGCTGGGAGACCCAGTACTTC
TRBJ2-7,TRBV7-3,.,.,CASSHSPGSDPYEQYF,TGTGCCAGCAGCCATAGCCCTGGCTCGGACCCCTACGAGCAGTACTTC
TRBJ2-1,TRBV27,.,.,CASSFTGSTHEQFF,TGTGCCAGCAGTTTTACCGGGAGCACGCATGAGCAGTTCTTC
TRBJ2-7,TRBV27,.,TRBD1,CASSLSSGTGQYEQYF,TGTGCCAGCAGTTTGAGTTCGGGGACAGGGCAGTACGAGCAGTACTTC
TRBJ2-2,TRBV27,few,.,CASSLLNTGELFF,TGTGCCAGCAGTTTATTGAACACCGGGGAGCTGTTTTTT
TRBJ2-1,TRBV5-5,.,.,CASRDRLNNEQFF,TGTGCCAGCAGGGACAGACTCAACAATGAGCAGTTCTTC
TRBJ2-7,TRBV28,.,TRBD1,CASSPTGGHWEQYF,TGTGCCAGCAGTCCAACAGGGGGTCACTGGGAGCAGTACTTC
TRBJ1-5,TRBV2,.,.,CASSVMGWQPQHF,TGTGCCAGCAGTGTTATGGGTTGGCAGCCCCAGCATTTT
TRBJ2-7,TRBV27,once,.,CASSFRAGGYEQYF,TGTGCCAGCAGTTTTAGGGCGGGCGGATACGAGCAGTACTTC
TRBJ1-3,TRBV11-2,.,TRBD1,CASSLSTGSRNTIYF,TGTGCCAGCAGCTTATCGACAGGGTCGAGAAACACCATATATTTT
TRBJ2-5,TRBV2,.,.,CASKGSQETQYF,TGTGCCAGCAAGGGCAGTCAAGAGACCCAGTACTTC
TRBJ2-3,TRBV19,.,.,CASSASWGSTDTQYF,TGTGCCAGTAGTGCCTCCTGGGGTAGCACAGATACGCAGTATTTT
TRBJ2-7,TRBV7-9,.,TRBD1,CASSFLGTEAYEQYF,TGTGCCAGCAGCTTTTTAGGGACAGAGGCCTACGAGCAGTACTTC
TRBJ2-1,TRBV15,.,.,CATSRDRGTYNEQFF,TGTGCCACCAGCAGAGACAGGGGCACCTACAATGAGCAGTTCTTC
TRBJ2-5,TRBV11-2,.,.,CASSFDQETQYF,TGTGCCAGCAGCTTCGACCAAGAGACCCAGTACTTC
TRBJ1-1,TRBV9,once,.,CASSVEGGNPFGNTEAFF,TGTGCCAGCAGCGTAGAAGGGGGAAACCCATTTGGGAACACTGAAGCTTTCTTT
TRBJ1-2,TRBV2,few,TRBD1,CASSLMTGRYGYTF,TGTGCCAGCAGTCTAATGACAGGGAGGTATGGCTACACCTTC
TRBJ2-7,TRBV27,.,.,CASSLGTGAPTYEQYF,TGTGCCAGCAGTTTAGGGACTGGAGCCCCCACCTACGAGCAGTACTTC
TRBJ1-5,TRBV7-8,.,.,CASSFRWGRQPQHF,TGTGCCAGCAGTTTCAGATGGGGGAGGCAGCCCCAGCATTTT
TRBJ2-7,TRBV6-5,.,TRBD2,CASSYGGSFIDEQYF,TGTGCCAGCAGTTACGGCGGGAGTTTTATCGACGAGCAGTACTTC
TRBJ2-1,TRBV27,.,.,CASSFYRDQWEFF,TGTGCCAGCAGTTTTTACAGGGACCAGTGGGAGTTCTTC
TRBJ1-1,TRBV27,.,.,CASSLVPGRNTEAFF,TGTGCCAGCAGTTTAGTGCCAGGGAGAAACACTGAAGCTTTCTTT
TRBJ2-2,TRBV15,once,TRBD2,CATSRTGSSGSGGELFF,TGTGCCACCAGCAGGACGGGGTCTAGCGGGAGTGGCGGGGAGCTGTTTTTT
TRBJ1-5,TRBV18,.,.,CASLPGDGYRNQPQHF,TGTGCCAGCTTACCGGGGGACGGGTATCGCAATCAGCCCCAGCATTTT